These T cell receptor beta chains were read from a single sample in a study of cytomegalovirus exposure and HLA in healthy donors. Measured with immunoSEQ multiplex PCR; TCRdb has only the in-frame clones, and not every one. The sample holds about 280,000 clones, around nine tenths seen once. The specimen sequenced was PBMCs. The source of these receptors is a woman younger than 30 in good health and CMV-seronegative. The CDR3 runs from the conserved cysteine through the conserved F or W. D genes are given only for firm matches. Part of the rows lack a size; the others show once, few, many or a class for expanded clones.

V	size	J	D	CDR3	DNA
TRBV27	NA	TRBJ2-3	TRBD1	CASRSGTDLTDTQYF	TGTGCCAGCAGATCCGGGACAGACCTCACAGATACGCAGTATTTT
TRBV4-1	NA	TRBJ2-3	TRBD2	CASSQGVLAGGAGTDTQYF	TGCGCCAGCAGCCAAGGGGTCCTAGCGGGAGGAGCAGGCACAGATACGCAGTATTTT
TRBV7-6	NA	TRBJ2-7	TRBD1	CASSLGQGLFYEQYF	TGTGCCAGCAGCTTGGGACAGGGGCTTTTCTACGAGCAGTACTTC
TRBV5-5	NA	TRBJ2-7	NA	CASSLTSSYEQYF	TGTGCCAGCAGCTTGACTAGCTCCTACGAGCAGTACTTC
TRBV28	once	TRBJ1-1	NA	CASSGGTKFSNTEAFF	TGTGCCAGCAGCGGGGGTACGAAGTTCTCGAACACTGAAGCTTTCTTT
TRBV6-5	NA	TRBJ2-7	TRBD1	CASRAGQGGEQYF	TGTGCCAGCAGGGCGGGACAGGGGGGCGAGCAGTACTTC
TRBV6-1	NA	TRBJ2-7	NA	CASSEGTYYEQYF	TGTGCCAGCAGTGAAGGGACATACTACGAGCAGTACTTC
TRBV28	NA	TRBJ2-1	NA	CASGPPREQFF	TGTGCCAGCGGCCCGCCGAGGGAGCAGTTCTTC
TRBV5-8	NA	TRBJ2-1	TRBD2	CASRRTSGKTRNEQFF	TGTGCCAGCCGAAGAACTAGCGGGAAGACGCGGAATGAGCAGTTCTTC
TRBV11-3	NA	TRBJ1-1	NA	CASSLNGRSEAFF	TGTGCCAGCAGCTTAAATGGCAGATCTGAAGCTTTCTTT
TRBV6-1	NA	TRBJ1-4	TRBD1	CASSEVLGQGGEKLFF	TGTGCCAGCAGTGAAGTATTGGGACAGGGAGGTGAAAAACTGTTTTTT
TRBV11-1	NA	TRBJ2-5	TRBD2	CASSLRTSGLQETQYF	TGTGCCAGCAGCCTACGGACTAGCGGGCTTCAAGAGACCCAGTACTTC
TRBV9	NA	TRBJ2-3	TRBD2	CASSDQAGVQDTQYF	TGTGCCAGCAGCGACCAAGCGGGAGTTCAAGATACGCAGTATTTT
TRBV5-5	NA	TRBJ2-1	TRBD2	CASTLGLASISEQFF	TGTGCCAGCACCTTAGGACTAGCGAGTATCAGTGAGCAGTTCTTC
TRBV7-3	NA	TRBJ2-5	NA	CASSLGLGDNQETQYF	TGTGCCAGCAGCTTAGGCCTAGGGGACAACCAAGAGACCCAGTACTTC
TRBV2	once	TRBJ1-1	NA	CASRRGPMERAEAFF	TGTGCCAGCAGGAGAGGGCCGATGGAACGAGCTGAAGCTTTCTTT
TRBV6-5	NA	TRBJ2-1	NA	CASSYPGSNEQFF	TGTGCCAGCAGTTACCCCGGGTCAAATGAGCAGTTCTTC
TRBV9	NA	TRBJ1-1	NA	CASSGGGLNTEAFF	TGTGCCAGCAGCGGGGGGGGATTAAACACTGAAGCTTTCTTT
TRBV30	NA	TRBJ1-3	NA	CAWSLSGNTIYF	TGTGCCTGGAGCCTTTCCGGAAACACCATATATTTT